This T cell receptor beta chain was recorded in a study of T cell repertoires in cytomegalovirus infection. The overall study: In the study, CMV epitopes included recently identified HLA-C-restricted and well-studied HLA-B-restricted ones. Matching HLA type and CMV infection were both indicated by public TCR beta signatures.

General observations from the study: Carriage of CMV together with the relevant HLA was identifiable through cumulative public TCR beta family frequency. Dominant in the ex vivo response were TCR beta clonotypes restricted by HLA-C and specific for CMV.

The CDR3 runs to 16 residues. The germline gives CDR1 SGHTA, CDR2 FQGNSA. TCRdb reprocessed the reads with MiXCR, giving one entry per CDR3 protein. The sample carries about 770,000 distinct CDR3 sequences, roughly 28% recorded once. In this sample, this clonotype turned up many times. Antigen unknown. Its ends do not fully match the called genes, so a read error is possible. Specimen: cultured CD8+ T cells from PBMCs, collected from culture after CMV antigen stimulation. The chain employs TRBV7-2 and TRBJ1-1; weak D call: TRBD1 (6 bases). The TCR was taken from a human donor in good health (CMV status not recorded). Some clones in this sample may be carry-over from other donors' samples. CDR3 DNA: TGTGCCAGCAGTTCCATACCGGGACAAATGAACGCTGAAGCTTTCTTT. It is translated as CASSSIPGQMNAEAFF.